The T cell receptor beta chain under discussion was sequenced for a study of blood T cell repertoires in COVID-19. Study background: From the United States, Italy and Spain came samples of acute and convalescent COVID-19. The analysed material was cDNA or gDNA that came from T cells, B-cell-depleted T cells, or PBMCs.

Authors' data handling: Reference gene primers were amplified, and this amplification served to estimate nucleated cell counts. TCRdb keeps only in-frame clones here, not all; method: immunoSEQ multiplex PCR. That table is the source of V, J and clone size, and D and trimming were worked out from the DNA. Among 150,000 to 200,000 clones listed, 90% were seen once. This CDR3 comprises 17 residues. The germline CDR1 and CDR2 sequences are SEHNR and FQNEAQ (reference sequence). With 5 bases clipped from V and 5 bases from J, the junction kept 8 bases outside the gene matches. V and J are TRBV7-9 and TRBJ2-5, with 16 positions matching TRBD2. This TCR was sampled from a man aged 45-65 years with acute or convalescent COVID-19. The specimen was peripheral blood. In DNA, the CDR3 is TGTGCCAGCAGCCCAGGGACTAGCGGGGGGGTGTTGGAGACCCAGTACTTC. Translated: CASSPGTSGGVLETQYF.